This T cell receptor beta chain was retrieved from a study of OX40 agonist ivuxolimab in advanced cancers. Study as a whole: The study treated patients with ivuxolimab, an agonistic anti-OX40 (CD134) antibody.

The germline gives CDR1 GTSNPN, CDR2 SVGIG (reference sequence). V lost 0 bases and J 6 bases, leaving 20 bases between the germline ends. This CDR3 is 16 amino acids long. The assay was immunoSEQ multiplex PCR, and TCRdb's table has in-frame clones only and misses some. The sample has 80,000 to 100,000 clones, about nine tenths seen once. The chain uses TRBV30 and TRBJ1-2, with D hard to call. This sample comprised CD4+ or CD8+ T cells sorted from blood, obtained in a trial of the OX40 agonist ivuxolimab. The TCR sequence derives from an adult with an advanced solid tumor such as melanoma, head and neck, liver or kidney cancer. The CDR3 loop reads CAWSVGQRLRLNGYTF. The CDR3 coding sequence is TGTGCCTGGAGTGTTGGGCAGCGCCTCCGTCTGAATGGCTACACCTTC.